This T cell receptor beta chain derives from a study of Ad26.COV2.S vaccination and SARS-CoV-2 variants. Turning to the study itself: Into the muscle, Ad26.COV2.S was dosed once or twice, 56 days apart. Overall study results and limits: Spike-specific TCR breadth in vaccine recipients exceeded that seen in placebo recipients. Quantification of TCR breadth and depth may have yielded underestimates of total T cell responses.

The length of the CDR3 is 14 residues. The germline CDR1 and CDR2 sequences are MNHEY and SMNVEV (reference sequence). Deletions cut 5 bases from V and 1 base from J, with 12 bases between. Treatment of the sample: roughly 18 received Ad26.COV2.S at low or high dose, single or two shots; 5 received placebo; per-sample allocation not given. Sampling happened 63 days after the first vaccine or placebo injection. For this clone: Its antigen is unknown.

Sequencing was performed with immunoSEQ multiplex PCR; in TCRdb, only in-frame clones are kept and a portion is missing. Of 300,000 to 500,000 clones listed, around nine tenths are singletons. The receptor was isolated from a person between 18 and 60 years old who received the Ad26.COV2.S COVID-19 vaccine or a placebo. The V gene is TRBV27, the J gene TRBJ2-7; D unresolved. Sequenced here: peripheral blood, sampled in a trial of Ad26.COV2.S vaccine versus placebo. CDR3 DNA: TGTGCCAGCAGTCCACTGGTGGGGTCCTACGAGCAGTACTTC. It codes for CASSPLVGSYEQYF.